A selection of T cell receptor beta chains follows, all from one sample in a study of T cell repertoires in cytomegalovirus infection. For these receptors, no antigen is known. Each CDR3 protein gets one entry after TCRdb re-called the reads with MiXCR. The data hold some 800,000 distinct CDR3 sequences, with approximately 32% observed a single time. The sequenced sample was cultured CD8+ T cells from PBMCs, obtained from culture after CMV antigen stimulation. These receptors came from a human donor in good health (CMV status not recorded). Some clones in this sample may be carry-over from other donors' samples. The CDR3 runs from the conserved cysteine through the conserved F or W. D genes are given only for firm matches. The listing skips clone size in some rows; elsewhere it reads once, few, many or a size class.

abundance	d_gene	v_gene	j_gene	CDR3nt	CDR3aa
few	NA	TRBV10-3	TRBJ2-3	TGTGCCATCAGACACGGGGAGAGCACAGATACGCAGTATTTT	CAIRHGESTDTQYF
NA	NA	TRBV5-1	TRBJ2-7	TGCGCCAGCAGCTTGGTGTGGACCGAATACGAGCAGTACTTC	CASSLVWTEYEQYF
NA	NA	TRBV7-9	TRBJ2-5	TGTGCCAGCAGCTCAACGCGGTTGGTACGAGGAACCCAGTACTTC	CASSSTRLVRGTQYF
few	TRBD1	TRBV7-2	TRBJ2-2	TGTGCCAGCAGCTCCACCGGGACAGGGAAGAACACCGGGGAGCTGTTTTTT	CASSSTGTGKNTGELFF
few	NA	TRBV12-3/TRBV12-4	TRBJ2-1	TGTGCCAGCAGTTTGTGGACCACTAGCTCCTACAATGAGCAGTTCTTC	CASSLWTTSSYNEQFF
few	NA	TRBV6-2/TRBV6-3	TRBJ1-6	TGTGCCAGCACAACCCCCGGGACGAGGTATAATTCACCCCTCCACTTT	CASTTPGTRYNSPLHF
few	TRBD2	TRBV7-9	TRBJ2-1	TGTGCCAGCAGCCCTAGGAGCGGGGGGCCCCAGCAGTTCTTC	CASSPRSGGPQQFF
NA	NA	TRBV6-5	TRBJ1-1	TGTGCCAGCAGTTACACCAGGGGTGCTGAAGCTTTCTTT	CASSYTRGAEAFF
many	TRBD2	TRBV7-6	TRBJ2-5	TGTGCCAGCAGCCCCCTAGCGGGGGGACGGGAGACCCAGTACTTC	CASSPLAGGRETQYF
many	TRBD1	TRBV7-6	TRBJ1-1	TGTGCCAGCAGCCAAATAAAACAGGGGGGTGAAGCTTTCTTT	CASSQIKQGGEAFF
many	TRBD2	TRBV12-3/TRBV12-4	TRBJ2-1	TGTGCCAGCAGCCCGGCGTGGGGCGGGGGCTACAATGAGCAGTTCTTC	CASSPAWGGGYNEQFF
NA	NA	TRBV19	TRBJ1-1	TGTGCCAGTAAACGGGTGAACACTGAAGCTTTCTTT	CASKRVNTEAFF
many	NA	TRBV7-8	TRBJ2-1	TGTGCCAGCCTCCTAGGCAATGAGCAGTTCTTC	CASLLGNEQFF
few	TRBD1	TRBV6-5	TRBJ1-2	TGTGCCAGCAGTACGGGGACAGTTGGGGGCTACACCTTC	CASSTGTVGGYTF
few	NA	TRBV5-3	TRBJ1-1	TGTGCCAGCAGCTTGGAGGCAGGGGCAAACACTGAAGCTTTCTTT	CASSLEAGANTEAFF
NA	NA	TRBV27	TRBJ2-1	TGTGCCACCGCTACCTACGAATCCTACAATGAGCAGTTCTTC	CATATYESYNEQFF
many	NA	TRBV12-3/TRBV12-4	TRBJ1-5	TGTGCCAGCAGTTTAGGTGGGCCTCAGCCCCAGCATTTT	CASSLGGPQPQHF
many	NA	TRBV11-2	TRBJ2-1	TGTGCCAGCAGTTTCACAGGAAATGAGCAGTTCTTC	CASSFTGNEQFF
few	NA	TRBV6-1	TRBJ2-3	TGTGCCAGCAGTGGGAGACTAGGAGATACGCAGTATTTT	CASSGRLGDTQYF
few	TRBD1	TRBV7-6	TRBJ1-2	TGTGCCAGCAGCTTGGGGACAGATGGGAACTATGGCTACACCTTC	CASSLGTDGNYGYTF
many	TRBD2	TRBV7-2	TRBJ2-2	TGTGCCAGCAGTCAACGCCCGGGACTACTTAACACCGGGGAGCTGTTTTTT	CASSQRPGLLNTGELFF
NA	TRBD2	TRBV20-1	TRBJ2-7	TGCAGTGCAAGGACTAGCGGGGGATACGAGCAGTACTTC	CSARTSGGYEQYF
NA	TRBD1	TRBV10-3	TRBJ2-1	TGTGCCATCAGTGACGCCCCCGGACAGGGCGACAATGAGCAGTTCTTC	CAISDAPGQGDNEQFF
many	NA	TRBV5-4	TRBJ1-5	TGTGCCAGCAGCTTGTCTGGGTCGGGTCAGCCCCAGCATTTT	CASSLSGSGQPQHF
NA	NA	TRBV19	TRBJ2-1	TGTGCCAGTAGTATCAACCTCGTTGGCTTCGATGAGCAGTTCTTC	CASSINLVGFDEQFF
NA	TRBD1	TRBV6-2/TRBV6-3	TRBJ1-4	TGTGCCAGCAGTTGGTGGGACAGATCTTCAAATGAAAAACTGTTTTTT	CASSWWDRSSNEKLFF
few	TRBD1	TRBV6-2/TRBV6-3	TRBJ2-5	TGTGCCAGCAGTTTTTCCTCCGTGGACAGGGGGCGGGAGACCCAGTACTTC	CASSFSSVDRGRETQYF
NA	NA	TRBV6-1	TRBJ2-2	TGTGCCAGCACTGAGAACACCGGGGAGCTGTTTTTT	CASTENTGELFF
NA	NA	TRBV20-1	TRBJ1-4	TGCAGTGCTAAGAACCGACGGGGTTACGATCTGTTTTTT	CSAKNRRGYDLFF
NA	TRBD1	TRBV19	TRBJ1-1	TGTGCCAGTAGTATGGCGCTTTGGACAGGGGTGGACACTGAAGCTTTCTTT	CASSMALWTGVDTEAFF
NA	NA	TRBV4-2	TRBJ2-2	TGTGCCAGCAGCCAAGATATACCCGAACAGCCCACCGGGGAGCTGTTTTTT	CASSQDIPEQPTGELFF
NA	NA	TRBV27	TRBJ2-1	TGTGCCAGCAGTTCGAGGTGGGCGCCCTACAATGAGCAGTTCTTC	CASSSRWAPYNEQFF
NA	TRBD1	TRBV7-9	TRBJ1-2	TGTGCCAGCAGTGCCGGGACAGGGACTAACTATGGCTACACCTTC	CASSAGTGTNYGYTF
NA	TRBD2	TRBV12-3/TRBV12-4	TRBJ2-3	TGTGCCAGCAGTTTAGAGGCCGGGACTAGCGGGGGAAATACGCAGTATTTT	CASSLEAGTSGGNTQYF
few	NA	TRBV4-3	TRBJ1-2	TGCGCCAGCAGCCAAGAGTCAGGAGCTCGCTATGGCTACACCTTC	CASSQESGARYGYTF
few	NA	TRBV9	TRBJ2-5	TGTGCCAGCAGCGTAGGGGGGCGAGAGACCCAGTACTTC	CASSVGGRETQYF
NA	TRBD2	TRBV27	TRBJ2-1	TGTGCCAGCAGTTTATCCCGCGGGGGGAGCTCCTACAATGAGCAGTTCTTC	CASSLSRGGSSYNEQFF
few	TRBD1	TRBV7-9	TRBJ2-1	TGTGCCCCCGAGGGGGACAGAGACAATGAGCAGTTCTTC	CAPEGDRDNEQFF
few	TRBD1	TRBV4-1	TRBJ1-1	TGCGCCAGCAGCATAGGACAGGGGACCACTGAAGCTTTCTTT	CASSIGQGTTEAFF
few	TRBD1	TRBV6-5	TRBJ1-2	TGTGCCAGCAGCAGACAGGGGACGTCTAACTATGGCTACACCTTC	CASSRQGTSNYGYTF
NA	TRBD1	TRBV7-3	TRBJ1-1	TGTGTCAGCAGCTTAACGGGCTATGGGGATCGTGACAGGGCAACGGACACTGAAGCTTTCTTT	CVSSLTGYGDRDRATDTEAFF
many	NA	TRBV6-1	TRBJ1-1	TGTGCCAGCAGTGAAGGTGGTATGAACACTGAAGCTTTCTTT	CASSEGGMNTEAFF
few	NA	TRBV7-9	TRBJ1-6	TGTGCCAGCAGCCCCAGGGTAATGGGAAATTCACCCCTCCACTTT	CASSPRVMGNSPLHF
few	NA	TRBV10-2	TRBJ2-5	TGCGCCAGCAGCCCAGTCGGGTGGGAGACCCAGTACTTC	CASSPVGWETQYF
few	NA	TRBV27	TRBJ2-7	TGTGCCACGACATTCGGTCCAACCTACGAGCAGTACTTC	CATTFGPTYEQYF
NA	TRBD1	TRBV28	TRBJ2-5	TGTGCCACCAGTTTGAAACAGGGGTATGGGACCCAGTACTTC	CATSLKQGYGTQYF
many	NA	TRBV11-1	TRBJ2-1	TGTGCCAGCAGAGACAGGTACCATGAGCAGTTCTTC	CASRDRYHEQFF
NA	TRBD1	TRBV5-6	TRBJ1-2	TGTGCCAGCAGCTCCGGGACAGGGATACAGGGCTACACCTTC	CASSSGTGIQGYTF
many	NA	TRBV12-3/TRBV12-4	TRBJ2-4	TGTGCCAGCAGTTTAGCGGGCGGGGACATTCAGTACTTC	CASSLAGGDIQYF
few	NA	TRBV7-9	TRBJ2-1	TGTGCCAGCAGCTCATGGACTCAAAGGGACAATGAGCAGTTCTTC	CASSSWTQRDNEQFF
NA	TRBD1	TRBV29-1	TRBJ2-7	TGCAGCGTCGCAGGACAGGGGACGGGCTCCTACGAGCAGTACTTC	CSVAGQGTGSYEQYF
NA	NA	TRBV6-5	TRBJ1-2	TGTGCCAGCAGTAGCGACAGACGAGGTTACACCTTC	CASSSDRRGYTF
NA	NA	TRBV6-1	TRBJ2-7	TGTGCCAGCAGTGAAGCGCTTCGGCTCGATGGGCAATACGAGCAGTACTTC	CASSEALRLDGQYEQYF
NA	TRBD2	TRBV6-5	TRBJ2-2	TGTGCCAGCAGTTACACCCCGGGACTAGCAGTTACCGGGGAGCTGTTTTTT	CASSYTPGLAVTGELFF
few	NA	TRBV6-2/TRBV6-3	TRBJ1-5	TGTGCCAGCAGTTACCGCCCTGACAGGAGAGATCAGCCCCAGCATTTT	CASSYRPDRRDQPQHF
NA	NA	TRBV14	TRBJ2-5	TGTGCCAGCAGCCAAGTGGGGGCCGAGGAGACCCAGTACTTC	CASSQVGAEETQYF
many	NA	TRBV11-3	TRBJ2-7	TGTGCCAGCAGCTTAGAAGGGGGGAGCGAGCAGTACTTC	CASSLEGGSEQYF
few	NA	TRBV2	TRBJ2-3	TGTGCCAGCAGTGATGGGGGCAAGGCCACAGATACGCAGTATTTT	CASSDGGKATDTQYF
few	NA	TRBV6-5	TRBJ2-2	TGTGCCAGCAGTTACGCACAGGACACCGGGGAGCTGTTTTTT	CASSYAQDTGELFF
NA	NA	TRBV27	TRBJ2-1	TGTGCCAGCAGCTTGATTCGGACTCCCGCGGATGAGCAGTTCTTC	CASSLIRTPADEQFF